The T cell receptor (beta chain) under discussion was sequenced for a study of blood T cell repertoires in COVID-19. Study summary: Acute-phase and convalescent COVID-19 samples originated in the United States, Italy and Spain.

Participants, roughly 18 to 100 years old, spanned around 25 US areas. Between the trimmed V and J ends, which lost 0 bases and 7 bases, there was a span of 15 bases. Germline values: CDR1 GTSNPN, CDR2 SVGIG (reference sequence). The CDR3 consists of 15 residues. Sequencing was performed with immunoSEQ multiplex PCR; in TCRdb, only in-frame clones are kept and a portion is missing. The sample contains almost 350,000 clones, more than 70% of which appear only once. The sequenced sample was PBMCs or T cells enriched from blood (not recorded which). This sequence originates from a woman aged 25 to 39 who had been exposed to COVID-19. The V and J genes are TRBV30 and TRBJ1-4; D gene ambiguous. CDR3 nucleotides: TGTGCCTGGAGTGTACTGGGCAGAAATCGTGAAAAACTGTTTTTT. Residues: CAWSVLGRNREKLFF. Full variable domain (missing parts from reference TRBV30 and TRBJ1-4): SQTIHQWPATLVQPVGSPLSLECTVEGTSNPNLYWYRQAAGRGLQLLFYSVGIGQISSEVPQNLSASRPQDRQFILSSKKLLLSDSGFYLCAWSVLGRNREKLFFGSGTQLSVL.